This is a list of T cell receptor beta chains from one sample in a study of T cell responses to AZD1222 COVID-19 vaccine. Only in-frame clones appear in the TCRdb table, and some are missing; sequencing was by immunoSEQ multiplex PCR. The repertoire includes over 150,000 clones, approximately 90% of them detected once, and approximately 3.7% sits in the top ten. Sequences were derived from peripheral blood, sampled 28 days after the second AZD1222 dose. The source of these receptors is an adult who received the AZD1222 COVID-19 vaccine. Each CDR3 is given without its conserved first and last residue. The D gene is left open where the match is weak. Size is omitted from some rows. Given values are once, few, many or a class for expanded clones.

J gene | D gene | V gene | clone size | CDR3 protein
TRBJ2-7 | NA | TRBV30 | few | AWSGWGALGEQY
TRBJ2-7 | NA | TRBV11-3 | NA | ASSLLDEQY
TRBJ1-1 | NA | TRBV28 | NA | ASSFWQGWTEAF
TRBJ2-1 | NA | TRBV27 | NA | ASRQGASYNEQF
TRBJ1-2 | NA | TRBV24-1 | NA | ATSESQNYGYT
TRBJ2-4 | NA | TRBV5-1 | NA | ASSLAIGGAKNIQY
TRBJ1-5 | NA | TRBV27 | NA | ASSSGGPSQPQH
TRBJ2-1 | TRBD2 | TRBV4-3 | NA | ASSQGGLAGEGNEQF
TRBJ2-5 | NA | TRBV19 | NA | ASSRQPFQETQY
TRBJ2-1 | TRBD1 | TRBV14 | NA | ASSRLTGGATFSYNEQF
TRBJ2-2 | TRBD2 | TRBV29-1 | NA | SVAPGLEAGELF
TRBJ2-1 | TRBD2 | TRBV27 | once | ASSSWTSGYNEQF
TRBJ2-3 | TRBD2 | TRBV5-1 | once | ASGGTITDTQY
TRBJ1-2 | NA | TRBV12-3/TRBV12-4 | NA | ASTIGDYGYT
TRBJ1-5 | NA | TRBV6-5 | once | ASSTGSSSNQPQH
TRBJ2-7 | TRBD2 | TRBV19 | NA | ASTEREGPYEQY
TRBJ2-5 | TRBD2 | TRBV27 | NA | ASKSSGSRETQY